These 8 T cell receptor beta chains were sequenced from one sample in a study of blood T cell repertoires in COVID-19. Using immunoSEQ multiplex PCR, the repertoire was profiled, and TCRdb retains in-frame clones only, with some absent. The table lists 140,000 or so clones, around 87% of them singletons. Sequenced material: PBMCs or T cells enriched from blood (not recorded which). Receptors originate from a man in his sixties who had recovered from COVID-19.

The sample holds one count of this clone. The chain combines TRBV19 with TRBJ2-6; 10 bases agree with TRBD2. V shed 5 bases, J shed 3 bases, and the junction held 7 bases outside the gene matches. This CDR3 is built from 17 residues. Germline V CDR1 and CDR2: LNHDA, SQIVND (reference sequence). CDR3 coding DNA: TGTGCCAGTAGTTTTCTAGCGGGAGCCTTTGGGGCCAACGTCCTGACTTTC. Protein sequence: CASSFLAGAFGANVLTF. Looking up the rest from reference TRBV19 and TRBJ2-6 gives the full variable domain: DGGITQSPKYLFRKEGQNVTLSCEQNLNHDAMYWYRQDPGQGLRLIYYSQIVNDFQKGDIAEGYSVSREKKESFPLTVTSAQKNPTAFYLCASSFLAGAFGANVLTFGAGSRLTVL.

The chain is built from TRBV20-1 and TRBJ2-3; D might be TRBD2 (5 bases). The V gene lost 5 bases and the J gene lost 6 bases, with 9 bases spanning the gap. Germline CDR1 and CDR2: DFQATT and SNEGSKA (reference sequence). The CDR3 length is 11 residues. The CDR3 region is CSAAGGDTQYF. The CDR3 nucleotides are TGCAGTGCTGCGGGTGGCGATACGCAGTATTTT.

The chain combines TRBV7-3 with TRBJ2-2, with 7 positions matching TRBD2. Trimming at V came to 5 bases and at J to 1 base, leaving 7 bases not matched to a gene. CDR1 and CDR2 (germline): SGHTA, FQGTGA. The CDR3 covers 16 residues. This chain's CDR3 is CASSPISSGNTGELFF. The CDR3 DNA sequence: TGTGCCAGCAGCCCAATTTCTAGCGGGAACACCGGGGAGCTGTTTTTT.

J is TRBJ1-1 and V is TRBV6-5; D possibly corresponds to TRBD1 (5 bases). The CDR3 has 15 residues. Trimming pared 7 bases from V and 0 bases from J, leaving 15 bases between. Germline V gene lookup returns CDR1 MNHEY and CDR2 SVGAGI. The CDR3 spells CASMDKLRLNTEAFF. CDR3 DNA sequence: TGTGCCAGCATGGACAAGCTCCGATTGAACACTGAAGCTTTCTTT.

The chain carries TRBV5-6 and TRBJ2-3; no firm D call. Between the trimmed V and J ends, which lost 4 bases and 3 bases, there was a span of 6 bases. Germline CDR1 reads SGHDT; CDR2 reads YYEEEE. The CDR3 is 12 amino acids. The CDR3 nucleotides read TGTGCCAGCAGCGAGTCGACAGATACGCAGTATTTT. Residues: CASSESTDTQYF.

The rearrangement uses TRBV2 and TRBJ2-1, with TRBD2 identical over 12 bases. The CDR3 is 14 amino acids. V lost 6 bases and J lost 7; bases outside the gene matches: 4. CDR1 and CDR2 (germline): SNHLY, FYNNEI. Written as DNA, the CDR3 is TGTGCCAGCAGCCTAGGACTAGCGGGAAATGAGCAGTTCTTC. It encodes CASSLGLAGNEQFF. Variable domain in full (rest from reference TRBV2 and TRBJ2-1): EPEVTQTPSHQVTQMGQEVILRCVPISNHLYFYWYRQILGQKVEFLVSFYNNEISEKSEIFDDQFSVERPDGSNFTLKIRSTKLEDSAMYFCASSLGLAGNEQFFGPGTRLTVL.

This chain uses TRBV10-1 with TRBJ2-1; D unclear. This CDR3 has 17 amino acids. Trimming took off 3 bases at V and 0 bases at J, with 15 bases between the two ends. In germline, CDR1 is WNHNN, CDR2 SYGVQD (reference sequence). The CDR3 DNA follows: TGCGCCAGCAGTGAAGGAGTATTTGCCAGCTCCTACAATGAGCAGTTCTTC. Translating it yields CASSEGVFASSYNEQFF.

The chain couples TRBV6-5 to TRBJ2-7, with 12 bases fitting TRBD1. The CDR3 totals 14 residues. J gave up 7 bases and V 5 bases, and 6 bases lay outside the gene matches. Per the germline V gene, CDR1 is MNHEY and CDR2 is SVGAGI. CDR3 DNA sequence: TGTGCCAGCAGTCCGGGACAGGGGGCTCAGGAGCAGTACTTC. Translation: CASSPGQGAQEQYF.